These 22 T cell receptor beta chains originate from one sample sequenced in a study of shared clonotypes between healthy human individuals. Repertoires were generated with immunoSEQ multiplex PCR, while TCRdb's copy carries only in-frame clones and drops some. The sample consists of under 1,100,000 clones, roughly 80% of them appearing once. The sample taken for sequencing was memory CD4+ T cells sorted from blood. Documented subset: CD45RA-negative fraction. Receptors originate from a man aged 18-30 years in good health.

The chain has TRBV9 and TRBJ2-2; no firm D call. This CDR3 has 15 amino acids. Trimming stripped 8 bases from V and 5 bases from J, with 19 bases between. Looked up from germline, CDR1 is SGDLS and CDR2 is YYNGEE. CDR3 nucleotide sequence: TGTGCCAGGAAGACGCGGCAGCCTGATACCGGGGAGCTGTTTTTT. Translation: CARKTRQPDTGELFF.

The V and J genes are TRBV28 and TRBJ1-2, with 8 bases that match TRBD1. The CDR3 runs to 12 residues. Germline V gene lookup returns CDR1 MDHEN and CDR2 SYDVKM. The J segment lost 5 bases and the V segment lost 8 bases, leaving 4 bases of the junction unmatched. Here the CDR3 reads CASAGQGYGYTF. The DNA for the CDR3 is TGTGCCAGCGCTGGACAGGGTTATGGCTACACCTTC.

This clone was detected only a few times. The chain is built from TRBV5-1 and TRBJ2-7; a possible D gene is TRBD1 (6 bases). Germline CDR1 reads SGHRS; CDR2 reads YFSETQ. Between the trimmed V and J ends, which lost 0 bases and 9 bases, there was a span of 13 bases. The CDR3 consists of 13 residues. The chain's CDR3 is CASSLVQGSGQYF. The CDR3 region has the DNA TGCGCCAGCAGCTTGGTTCAGGGGTCGGGGCAGTACTTC.

The V and J genes are TRBV4-3 and TRBJ2-1; D possibly corresponds to TRBD2 (6 bases). This CDR3 contains 15 residues. The germline CDR1 and CDR2 sequences are LGHNA and YSLEER. V lost 0 bases to trimming and J lost 7 bases, with 13 bases between them. The CDR3 nucleotides are TGCGCCAGCAGCCAAGATGGGCTAGCGCGAAATGAGCAGTTCTTC. This codes for CASSQDGLARNEQFF.

V and J are TRBV15 and TRBJ2-7; maybe TRBD1 (5 bases). The CDR3 runs to 14 residues. CDR1 is LNHNV and CDR2 is YYDKDF in the germline V gene (reference sequence). The V gene lost 0 bases and the J gene lost 7 bases, with 13 bases spanning the gap. Written as DNA, the CDR3 is TGTGCCACCAGCAGAGACAGGGTCTTACAAGAGCAGTACTTC. Translation gives CATSRDRVLQEQYF.

The rearrangement links TRBV10-3 to TRBJ1-1; D remains unclear. The CDR3 totals 16 residues. Per the germline V gene, CDR1 is ENHRY and CDR2 is SYGVKD. Trimming stripped 0 bases from V and 1 base from J, with 12 bases between. CDR3 coding DNA: TGTGCCATCAGTGAGTCTGAATGGGGAACGAACACTGAAGCTTTCTTT. This encodes CAISESEWGTNTEAFF.

The chain recombines TRBV27 with TRBJ2-5; D might be TRBD1 (6 bases). The CDR3 covers 14 residues. Germline V gives CDR1 MNHEY, CDR2 SMNVEV (reference sequence). Deletions cut 5 bases from V and 3 bases from J, with 13 bases between. CDR3 coding DNA: TGTGCCAGCAGTCCCATTAACAGGGAAGAGACCCAGTACTTC. Translating it yields CASSPINREETQYF.

This chain joins TRBV2 and TRBJ2-5; 7 nucleotides agree with TRBD1. This CDR3 contains 14 residues. The J segment lost 4 bases and the V segment lost 6 bases, leaving 8 bases of the junction unmatched. Germline V CDR1 and CDR2: SNHLY, FYNNEI. The DNA for the CDR3 is TGTGCCAGCAGCGGCGACAGGGCCGGAGAGACCCAGTACTTC. Encoded protein: CASSGDRAGETQYF.

A single count supports this clone. The chain carries TRBV18 and TRBJ1-3; D is uncertain. CDR3 length: 14 amino acids. Trimming stripped 5 bases from V and 0 bases from J, with 8 bases between. Germline loops: CDR1 KGHSH, CDR2 LQKENI. The DNA for the CDR3 is TGTGCCAGCTCAGAAATGACCTCTGGAAACACCATATATTTT. This translates into CASSEMTSGNTIYF.

About this clone: Different DNA sequences within this sample yield the same CDR3. The gene calls are TRBV9 and TRBJ1-2; D possibly corresponds to TRBD1 (6 bases). The V gene's germline CDR1 is SGDLS and CDR2 YYNGEE. Trimming shortened V by 2 bases and J by 3 bases, and 11 bases separated the two germline ends. This CDR3 has 14 amino acids. The CDR3 protein is CASSVARGDYGYTF. In DNA, the CDR3 is TGTGCCAGCAGCGTTGCCAGGGGCGACTATGGCTACACCTTC.

This chain links TRBV7-2 with TRBJ2-7, with unresolved D. CDR1 is SGHTA, CDR2 FQGNSA, per germline. Trimming took off 7 bases at V and 2 bases at J, with 15 bases between the two ends. The CDR3 is made up of 14 amino acids. The CDR3 loop is CASTSHSAPYEQYF. Written as DNA, the CDR3 is TGTGCCAGCACCAGCCACTCGGCACCCTACGAGCAGTACTTC. Full variable domain (remainder filled in from reference TRBV7-2 and TRBJ2-7): GAGVSQSPSNKVTEKGKDVELRCDPISGHTALYWYRQSLGQGLEFLIYFQGNSAPDKSGLPSDRFSAERTGGSVSTLTIQRTQQEDSAVYLCASTSHSAPYEQYFGPGTRLTVT.

The V call is TRBV5-1, the J call TRBJ2-3, with a weak D call TRBD2 (6 bases). There are 17 residues in the CDR3. Trimming took off 0 bases at V and 5 bases at J, with 19 bases between the two ends. The germline V gene has CDR1 SGHRS and CDR2 YFSETQ. CDR3 nucleotide sequence: TGCGCCAGCAGCTTGGGCAGGGTTAGCCGGGACTTAGATACGCAGTATTTT. It codes for CASSLGRVSRDLDTQYF.

The chain combines TRBV4-1 with TRBJ1-4; D gene uncertain. Per the germline V gene, CDR1 is MGHRA and CDR2 is YSYEKL. The CDR3 runs 13 residues. V gave up 6 bases and J gave up 0 bases, with 5 bases separating them. The CDR3: CASSLATNEKLFF. The CDR3 nucleotides read TGCGCCAGCAGTCTTGCAACTAATGAAAAACTGTTTTTT.

The chain recombines TRBV11-2 with TRBJ2-2; D is undetermined. Trimming left V 7 bases short and J 7 bases short, with 7 bases between. Per the germline V gene, CDR1 is SGHAT and CDR2 is FQNNGV. The CDR3 loop spans 11 amino acids. CDR3 protein: CASKTYGELFF. CDR3 bases: TGTGCCAGCAAAACCTACGGGGAGCTGTTTTTT.

The chain carries TRBV4-3 and TRBJ2-3; D not resolved. CDR3 size: 15 residues. CDR1 is LGHNA and CDR2 is YSLEER in the germline V gene. V was pared by 0 bases and J by 0 bases, with 7 bases between. The DNA of the CDR3 is TGCGCCAGCAGCCAAGAGGGAAAAAGCACAGATACGCAGTATTTT. It encodes CASSQEGKSTDTQYF.

This clone was detected once. The chain uses TRBV30 and TRBJ2-1; 11 bases agree with TRBD2. Germline V gives CDR1 GTSNPN, CDR2 SVGIG (reference sequence). There are 15 residues in the CDR3. V shed 2 bases, J shed 9 bases, and the junction held 9 bases outside the gene matches. The DNA of the CDR3 is TGTGCCTGGAGTTTGGTAGCGGGAGGGAAGGGTGAGCAGTTCTTC. Residues: CAWSLVAGGKGEQFF.

This chain links TRBV30 with TRBJ1-2, with 7 positions matching TRBD1. Losses at the gene ends were 4 bases for V and 4 bases for J; bases not matched to a gene: 6. The CDR3 runs 13 residues. CDR1 and CDR2 from the germline V gene are GTSNPN and SVGIG (reference sequence). In DNA form, the CDR3 reads TGTGCCTGGACTCGACAGGGACTCTATGGCTACACCTTC. It translates to CAWTRQGLYGYTF.

The V call is TRBV7-6, the J call TRBJ2-3; 7 bases map to TRBD2. CDR3 length equals 17 residues. Germline V CDR1 and CDR2: SGHVS, FNYEAQ. V shed 0 bases and J 0 bases; nucleotides not matched to a gene: 6. CDR3 sequence (DNA): TGTGCCAGCAGCTTAGCCCCCAGCGGGGTGAGCACAGATACGCAGTATTTT. It is translated as CASSLAPSGVSTDTQYF.

The gene calls are TRBV6-6 and TRBJ2-3; D gene ambiguous. The CDR3 is 12 residues long. Germline-derived CDR1 and CDR2 are MNHNY and SVGAGI (reference sequence). The ends were cut back, 5 bases at V and 2 bases at J, with 5 bases in the middle. CDR3 DNA: TGTGCCAGCAGTCCGTACACAGATACGCAGTATTTT. This gives the protein CASSPYTDTQYF.

The CDR3 spells CASSKTGDGVYEQYF. The CDR3 region has the DNA TGTGCCAGCAGCAAAACAGGGGACGGAGTCTACGAGCAGTACTTC. This chain uses TRBV21-1 with TRBJ2-7; no check of the table's D call, TRBD1, against the DNA was made. TRBV21-1 is a listed pseudogene. This CDR3 has 15 residues.

The chain joins TRBV7-2 to TRBJ1-2; D ambiguous. Trimming took 1 base from V and 8 from J, leaving 8 bases between them. CDR3 length equals 12 residues. Germline assignment: CDR1 SGHTA and CDR2 FQGNSA. CDR3 DNA: TGTGCCAGCAGCTTAGACAGTAAGGGCTACACCTTC. Amino acid sequence: CASSLDSKGYTF.

This chain joins TRBV7-2 and TRBJ2-7, with D unclear. This CDR3 has 11 amino acids. Trimming left V 2 bases short and J 9 bases short, with 8 bases between. Germline CDR1 SGHTA, CDR2 FQGNSA. Here the CDR3 reads CASSLYFMQYF. DNA for the CDR3: TGTGCCAGCAGCTTATATTTCATGCAGTACTTC.